This T cell receptor (beta chain) emerged from a study of molecular identifiers for immune sequencing clone quantification. The CDR3 covers 13 residues. V lost 5 bases to trimming and J lost 4 bases, with 9 bases between them. CDR1 is MNHNY and CDR2 is SVGAGI in the germline V gene (reference sequence). TCRdb ran MiXCR on the PCR reads and lists one entry per CDR3 protein. The sample carries about 630,000 distinct CDR3 sequences, roughly 25% recorded once. This clonotype was seen a few times. The origin of this receptor is a human donor in good health. Some libraries in this study had Jurkat cell RNA spiked in. J is TRBJ1-3 and V is TRBV6-6; no clear D gene. The specimen was naive CD8+ T cells from blood, with Jurkat cell RNA spiked in. Subset described: FACS-sorted CD8+CD4-CCR7+CD45RA+ naive T cells. The CDR3 nucleotides read TGTGCCAGCAGTCCCCCACAAGGAAACACCATATATTTT. As protein: CASSPPQGNTIYF.